A single sample is the source of the 20 T cell receptor beta chains below, sequenced in a study of T cell repertoires in cytomegalovirus infection. A single record per CDR3 protein comes from TCRdb applying MiXCR to the reads. The sample records hundreds of thousands of distinct CDR3 sequences, roughly 30% being singletons. Material for sequencing was PBMCs. The receptors here all came from a human donor in good health (CMV status not recorded). Some clones in this sample may be carry-over from other donors' samples.

The chain recombines TRBV4-2 with TRBJ1-6; unclear D gene. Trimming removed 6 bases from V and 1 base from J, with 7 bases in between. The CDR3 has 14 amino acids. Germline loops: CDR1 LGHNA, CDR2 YNFKEQ. CDR3 loop: CASRGISYNSPLHF. DNA of the CDR3: TGTGCCAGCAGGGGAATTTCCTATAATTCACCCCTCCACTTT.

With regard to this clonotype: Just one base apart from a much larger clone, this may be a read error. The chain is built from TRBV24-1 and TRBJ2-1; 8 bases are shared with TRBD1. The CDR3 has 17 amino acids. Germline V gene lookup returns CDR1 KGHDR and CDR2 SFDVKD. As DNA, the CDR3 is TGTGCCCCCAGTGACCCCGGACAGGGAGGCTCCTACAATGAGCAGTTCTTC. It translates to CAPSDPGQGGSYNEQFF.

This clonotype has just a few counts. The chain carries TRBV2 and TRBJ2-3; 9 bases are a match to TRBD2. Germline CDR1 SNHLY, CDR2 FYNNEI. J lost 0 bases, V lost 5 bases, and 6 bases had no gene match. The CDR3 spans 16 residues. The CDR3 DNA sequence: TGTGCCAGCAGTACTCTAGCGGGGATCAGCACAGATACGCAGTATTTT. This gives the protein CASSTLAGISTDTQYF.

This clonotype has a count of ten or more. The CDR3 region is CASSEPGLPGTEAFF. Here the CDR3 DNA reads TGTGCCAGCAGTGAACCGGGACTCCCCGGCACTGAAGCTTTCTTT. The V gene is TRBV6-1, the J gene TRBJ1-1, with D perhaps TRBD1 (5 bases). V lost 2 bases, J lost 4 bases, and 14 bases lay in between. CDR1 and CDR2 (germline): MNHNS, SASEGT. The CDR3 totals 15 residues.

The CDR3 loop is CASSRDRANTEAFF. The CDR3, as DNA: TGTGCCAGCAGCCGCGACAGGGCGAACACTGAAGCTTTCTTT. The gene calls are TRBV6-5 and TRBJ1-1, with 7 bases fitting TRBD1. Germline CDR1 reads MNHEY; CDR2 reads SVGAGI. CDR3 length: 14 residues. V lost 6 bases to trimming and J lost 1 base; unmatched junction nucleotides: 5.

This clonotype was recorded at least ten times. V is TRBV7-9 and J is TRBJ1-2; D not certain. The V and J ends lost 4 bases and 4 bases respectively, with 16 bases between them. CDR3 length equals 15 residues. Germline V CDR1 and CDR2: SEHNR, FQNEAQ (reference sequence). CDR3 in DNA: TGTGCCAGCAGCTCTTCCCTTTTTTCCTCCTATGGCTACACCTTC. It codes for CASSSSLFSSYGYTF.

In this sample, this clonotype turned up many times. The genes are TRBV7-9 and TRBJ1-1; D unclear. Germline V lookup: CDR1 SEHNR, CDR2 FQNEAQ (reference sequence). The germline V and J ends were trimmed by 1 base and 4 bases, with 4 bases remaining between them. The CDR3 has 12 residues. Here the CDR3 DNA reads TGTGCCAGCAGCTTAGGGAGCACTGAAGCTTTCTTT. Translation: CASSLGSTEAFF.

There are many counts of this clonotype. This chain uses TRBV7-2 with TRBJ2-4, with a tentative D call TRBD1 (6 bases). Per germline, CDR1 SGHTA and CDR2 FQGNSA. The CDR3 totals 15 residues. The V and J ends lost 5 bases and 3 bases respectively, with 14 bases between them. In nucleotides, the CDR3 is TGTGCCAGCAGCAAACCAGGGGACGGCAAAAACATTCAGTACTTC. Its translation: CASSKPGDGKNIQYF.

This clonotype was detected many times. The chain couples TRBV6-1 to TRBJ1-3; TRBD1 might be the D (5 bases). Germline values: CDR1 MNHNS, CDR2 SASEGT. The V and J ends lost 5 bases and 0 bases respectively, with 17 bases between them. This CDR3 is 17 amino acids long. The CDR3, as DNA: TGTGCCAGCAGTTCCGACCTTGGGGCTCCCTCTGGAAACACCATATATTTT. This sequence encodes CASSSDLGAPSGNTIYF.

The sample holds many counts of this clonotype. The chain couples TRBV7-2 to TRBJ1-2, with TRBD1 matching over 9 bases. This CDR3 region has 14 residues. J was trimmed by 5 bases and V by 2 bases; bases with no gene match: 3. Germline-derived CDR1 and CDR2 are SGHTA and FQGNSA. The CDR3 region has the DNA TGTGCCAGCAGCTTAAGACAGGGGGGTTATGGCTACACCTTC. It encodes CASSLRQGGYGYTF.

As for this clonotype: No conserved phenylalanine or tryptophan ends this CDR3, so it is likely a read error. The V and J genes are TRBV6-1 and TRBJ1-5; a possible D gene is TRBD1 (5 bases). The V end was cut by 0 bases, the J end by 3 bases, with 12 bases between. CDR3 length: 16 residues. Germline-derived CDR1 and CDR2 are MNHNS and SASEGT. The CDR3 protein is CASSEAGQGYNQPQHL. CDR3 nucleotides: TGTGCCAGCAGTGAAGCGGGGCAGGGCTACAATCAGCCCCAGCATCTT.

This clonotype was seen more than once but under ten times. The rearrangement links TRBV5-6 to TRBJ2-1, with 9 nucleotides matching TRBD2. After removal of 2 bases from V and 0 bases from J, the junction contained 12 bases not matched to a gene. The CDR3 totals 19 residues. Germline CDR1 reads SGHDT; CDR2 reads YYEEEE. The CDR3 nucleotides are TGTGCCAGCAGCTTCACCCCAGATATAGCGGGGGCCTCCTACAATGAGCAGTTCTTC. Its translation is CASSFTPDIAGASYNEQFF.

This clonotype came up a few times. The genes are TRBV28 and TRBJ1-2; D gene ambiguous. Germline V gives CDR1 MDHEN, CDR2 SYDVKM. Trimming removed 3 bases from V and 3 bases from J, with 17 bases in between. This CDR3 is 16 amino acids long. CDR3 sequence: CASSLVTIPEDYGYTF. The CDR3 region has the DNA TGTGCCAGCAGTTTGGTGACCATACCTGAGGACTATGGCTACACCTTC.

This clonotype has only a few counts. The V gene is TRBV7-9, the J gene TRBJ2-5; TRBD1 might be the D (8 bases). V gave up 5 bases and J gave up 5 bases, with 15 bases separating them. Germline CDR1 SEHNR, CDR2 FQNEAQ (reference sequence). The length of the CDR3 is 14 residues. CDR3 sequence: CASSPDREGETQYF. The CDR3 DNA reads TGTGCCAGCAGCCCGGACAGGGAGGGGGAGACCCAGTACTTC.

This clonotype was detected a few times. The gene calls are TRBV6-6 and TRBJ2-6, with D hard to call. Germline CDR1 reads MNHNY; CDR2 reads SVGAGI (reference sequence). Trimming pared 2 bases from V and 0 bases from J, leaving 5 bases between. The CDR3 loop spans 15 amino acids. CDR3 sequence: CASSYTISGANVLTF. The CDR3 bases are TGTGCCAGCAGTTACACGATCTCTGGGGCCAACGTCCTGACTTTC.

In its sample, this clonotype was seen many times. This chain connects TRBV7-6 to TRBJ2-5; 8 bases align to TRBD1. Germline V gene sequence: CDR1 SGHVS, CDR2 FNYEAQ. This CDR3 has 13 residues. Unmatched junction bases numbered 4, after V lost 4 bases and J lost 6 bases. Here the CDR3 DNA reads TGTGCCAGCAGCTCCGGACAGGGACAGACCCAGTACTTC. This translates into CASSSGQGQTQYF. The complete variable domain, with remaining parts taken from reference TRBV7-6 and TRBJ2-5, reads GAGVSQSPRYKVTKRGQDVALRCDPISGHVSLYWYRQALGQGPEFLTYFNYEAQQDKSGLPNDRFSAERPEGSISTLTIQRTEQRDSAMYRCASSSGQGQTQYFGPGTRLLVL.

In this sample, this clonotype turned up many times. The CDR3 sequence: CASSASDPETQYF. The CDR3 region has the DNA TGTGCCAGCAGCGCCAGCGATCCGGAGACCCAGTACTTC. This rearrangement joins TRBV7-2 to TRBJ2-5; D call uncertain. The CDR3 runs to 13 residues. With 5 bases removed from V and 5 bases from J, the gap between germline ends came to 12 bases. The germline gives CDR1 SGHTA, CDR2 FQGNSA.

This clonotype has more than one count but fewer than ten. The V gene is TRBV23-1, the J gene TRBJ2-4; D possibly corresponds to TRBD2 (5 bases). TRBV23-1 is assigned to the ORF class and has an uncertain function. This CDR3 spans 14 amino acids. V was clipped by 4 bases and J by 1 base, with 8 bases between them. The CDR3 bases are TGCGCCAGCAGTCGCCCGGGGGCCAAAAACATTCAGTACTTC. Amino acid sequence: CASSRPGAKNIQYF.

This clonotype was detected only a few times. This chain connects TRBV28 to TRBJ1-5; D is uncertain. Germline CDR1 reads MDHEN; CDR2 reads SYDVKM. There are 15 residues in the CDR3. V lost 6 bases, J lost 0 bases, and 12 bases lay in between. The CDR3 protein is CASSPGVDSNQPQHF. The CDR3 nucleotides read TGTGCCAGCAGCCCTGGGGTCGATAGCAATCAGCCCCAGCATTTT.

A word on this clonotype: One base away lies a much larger clone, so this may be a sequencing read error. The rearrangement joins TRBV5-6 to TRBJ2-5; 10 positions agree with TRBD2. The CDR3 sequence is 14 residues long. Germline-derived CDR1 and CDR2 are SGHDT and YYEEEE. V shed 4 bases, J shed 4 bases, and the junction held 4 bases outside the gene matches. CDR3 region: CASSHSGGLETQYF. For the CDR3, the DNA is TGTGCCAGCAGCCATAGCGGGGGGCTAGAGACCCAGTACTTC.